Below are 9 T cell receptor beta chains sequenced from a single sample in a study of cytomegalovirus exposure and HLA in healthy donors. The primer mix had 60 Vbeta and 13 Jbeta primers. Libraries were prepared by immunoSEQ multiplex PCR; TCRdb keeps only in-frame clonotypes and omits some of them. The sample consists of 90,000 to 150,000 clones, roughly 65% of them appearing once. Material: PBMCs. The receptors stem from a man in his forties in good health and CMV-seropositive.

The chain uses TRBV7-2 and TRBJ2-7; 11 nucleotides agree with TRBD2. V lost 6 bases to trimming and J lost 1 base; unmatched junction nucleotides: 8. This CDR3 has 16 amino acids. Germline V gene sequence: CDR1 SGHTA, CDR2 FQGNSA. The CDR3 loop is CASSPSGTSGSYEQYF. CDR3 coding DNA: TGTGCCAGCAGTCCTTCCGGGACTAGCGGTTCCTACGAGCAGTACTTC.

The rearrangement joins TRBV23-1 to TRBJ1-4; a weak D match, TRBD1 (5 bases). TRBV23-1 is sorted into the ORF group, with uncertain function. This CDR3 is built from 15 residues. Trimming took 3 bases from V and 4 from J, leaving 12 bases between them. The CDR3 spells CASSHSTGVNEKLFF. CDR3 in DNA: TGCGCCAGCAGTCATTCAACAGGAGTTAATGAAAAACTGTTTTTT.

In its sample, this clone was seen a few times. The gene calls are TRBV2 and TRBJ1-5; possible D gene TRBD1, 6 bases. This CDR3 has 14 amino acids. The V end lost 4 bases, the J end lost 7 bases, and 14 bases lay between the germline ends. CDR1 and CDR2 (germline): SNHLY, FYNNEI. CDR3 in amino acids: CASSGRGPVQPQHF. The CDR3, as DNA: TGTGCCAGCAGTGGCAGGGGTCCCGTGCAGCCCCAGCATTTT.

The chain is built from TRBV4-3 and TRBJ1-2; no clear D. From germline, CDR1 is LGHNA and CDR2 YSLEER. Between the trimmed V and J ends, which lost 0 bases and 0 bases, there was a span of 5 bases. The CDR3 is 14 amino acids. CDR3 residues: CASSQEGANYGYTF. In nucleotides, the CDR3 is TGCGCCAGCAGCCAAGAGGGAGCTAACTATGGCTACACCTTC.

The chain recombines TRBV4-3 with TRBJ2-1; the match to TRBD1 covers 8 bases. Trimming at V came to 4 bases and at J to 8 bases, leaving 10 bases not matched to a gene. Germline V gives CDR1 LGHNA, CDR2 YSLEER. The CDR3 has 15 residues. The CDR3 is CASSLYHGQGHEQFF. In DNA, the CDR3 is TGCGCCAGCAGCCTATACCACGGACAGGGCCATGAGCAGTTCTTC.

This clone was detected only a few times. DNA of the CDR3: TGTGCCAGCAGCTTAGCCGGGACAGGGGCTAACTATGGCTACACCTTC. Protein product: CASSLAGTGANYGYTF. The rearrangement uses TRBV7-9 and TRBJ1-2, with 10 nucleotides matching TRBD1. Germline lookup yields CDR1 SEHNR and CDR2 FQNEAQ (reference sequence). The CDR3 runs to 16 residues. The V and J ends lost 0 bases and 0 bases, in that order; junction bases with no gene match: 1.

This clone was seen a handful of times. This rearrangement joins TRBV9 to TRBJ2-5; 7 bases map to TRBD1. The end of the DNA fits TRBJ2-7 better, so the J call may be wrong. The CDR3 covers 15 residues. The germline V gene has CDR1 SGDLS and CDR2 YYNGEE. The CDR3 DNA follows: TGTGCCAGCAGCGAGATGACAGGGATCTCCTACGAGCAGTACTTC. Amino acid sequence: CASSEMTGISYEQYF.

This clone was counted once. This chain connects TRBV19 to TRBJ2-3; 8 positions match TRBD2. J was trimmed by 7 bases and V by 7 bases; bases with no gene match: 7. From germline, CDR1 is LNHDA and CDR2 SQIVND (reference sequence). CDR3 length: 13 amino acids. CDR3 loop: CASMKREQNTQYF. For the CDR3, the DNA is TGTGCCAGTATGAAGCGGGAGCAAAATACGCAGTATTTT.

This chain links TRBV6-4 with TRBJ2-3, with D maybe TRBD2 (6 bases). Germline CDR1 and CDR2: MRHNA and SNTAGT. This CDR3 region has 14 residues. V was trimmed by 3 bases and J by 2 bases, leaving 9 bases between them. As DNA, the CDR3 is TGTGCCAGCAGTGAATCGGGGGACACAGATACGCAGTATTTT. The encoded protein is CASSESGDTDTQYF.